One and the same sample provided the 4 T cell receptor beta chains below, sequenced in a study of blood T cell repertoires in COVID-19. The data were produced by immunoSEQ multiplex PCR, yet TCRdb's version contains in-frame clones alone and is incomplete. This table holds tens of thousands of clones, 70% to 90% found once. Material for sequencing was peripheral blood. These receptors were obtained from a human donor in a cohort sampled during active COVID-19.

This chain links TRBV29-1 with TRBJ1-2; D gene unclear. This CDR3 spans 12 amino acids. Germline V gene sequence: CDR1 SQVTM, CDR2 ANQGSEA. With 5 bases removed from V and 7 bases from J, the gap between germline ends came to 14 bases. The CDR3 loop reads CSVSSGTVGYTF. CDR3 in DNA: TGCAGCGTTTCATCGGGAACAGTTGGCTACACCTTC.

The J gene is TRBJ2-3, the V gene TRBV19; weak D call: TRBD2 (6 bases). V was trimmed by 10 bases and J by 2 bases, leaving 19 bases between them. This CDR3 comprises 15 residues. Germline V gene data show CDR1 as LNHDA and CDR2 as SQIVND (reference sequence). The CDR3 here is CATSDPGGHTDTQYF. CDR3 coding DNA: TGTGCCACCTCGGATCCCGGAGGGCACACAGATACGCAGTATTTT.

CDR3 region: CASSKGQGIPSYNSPLHF. The CDR3, as DNA: TGTGCCAGCAGCAAAGGACAGGGGATTCCCTCCTATAATTCACCCCTCCACTTT. The V and J genes are TRBV9 and TRBJ1-6; 9 nucleotides align to TRBD1. V dropped 4 bases and J dropped 0; count of bases not matched to a gene: 8. The CDR3 spans 18 residues. Germline loops: CDR1 SGDLS, CDR2 YYNGEE. Combining the CDR3 with reference TRBV9 and TRBJ1-6 gives the whole variable domain DSGVTQTPKHLITATGQRVTLRCSPRSGDLSVYWYQQSLDQGLQFLIQYYNGEERAKGNILERFSAQQFPDLHSELNLSSLELGDSALYFCASSKGQGIPSYNSPLHFGNGTRLTVT.

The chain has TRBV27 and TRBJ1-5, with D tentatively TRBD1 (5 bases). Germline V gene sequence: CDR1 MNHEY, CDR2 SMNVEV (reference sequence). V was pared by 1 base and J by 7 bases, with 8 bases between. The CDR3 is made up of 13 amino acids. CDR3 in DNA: TGTGCCAGCAGTTTATATTGGGGCCAGCCCCAGCATTTT. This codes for CASSLYWGQPQHF.